The T cell receptor (beta chain) described here comes from a study of identical twins. Findings and limits, study-wide: While abundant cord blood beta clonotypes carried fewer insertions, memory repertoires showed no such pattern. Less excess twin sharing appeared in beta out-of-frame sequences.

MiXCR was run by TCRdb on the 5' RACE reads, yielding one entry per CDR3 protein. The top ten clones hold 1.5% to 2% of a sample with over 550,000 distinct CDR3 sequences, 7% to 7.5% of them seen once. This CDR3 is 15 amino acids long. V lost 4 bases and J 4 bases, leaving 18 bases between the germline ends. Per germline, CDR1 SQVTM and CDR2 ANQGSEA. A word on this clonotype: Its specificity is unknown.

In addition, the sample was reused for a study of yellow fever vaccine responses in identical twins.

This sequence originates from a woman younger than 35 in good health. Sequencing was done on a sample of PBMCs. The chain recombines TRBV29-1 with TRBJ2-3; D may be TRBD1 (6 bases). As DNA, the CDR3 is TGCAGCGTTGGCCCCGACAGGTTCGGGTCAGATACGCAGTATTTT. The encoded protein is CSVGPDRFGSDTQYF.